What follows are 27 T cell receptor beta chains derived from one specimen sequenced in a study of identical twins. TCRdb re-analysed the 5' RACE reads in MiXCR, keeping a single row per CDR3 protein. The repertoire holds about 210,000 distinct CDR3 sequences, with less than 10% as singletons. Sequencing was done on a sample of memory (CD45RO+) T cells sorted from blood. The receptor set was obtained from a woman younger than 35 in good health.

This clonotype was seen a handful of times. The chain carries TRBV12-3 or TRBV12-4 and TRBJ2-3; D gene ambiguous. There are 13 residues in the CDR3. V lost 1 base and J 6 bases, leaving 8 bases between the germline ends. CDR3 in amino acids: CASSLGRRDTQYF. CDR3 nucleotide sequence: TGTGCCAGCAGTTTAGGCAGGCGGGATACGCAGTATTTT.

This clonotype has a handful of counts. The chain is built from TRBV7-9 and TRBJ2-3, with D possibly TRBD2 on 6 matching bases. The CDR3 extends over 15 amino acids. V was clipped by 0 bases and J by 5 bases, with 12 bases between them. Germline CDR1 and CDR2: SEHNR and FQNEAQ (reference sequence). The CDR3 protein is CASSLASGGEDTQYF. CDR3 DNA sequence: TGTGCCAGCAGCTTAGCCTCCGGGGGAGAAGATACGCAGTATTTT.

V usage is TRBV6-1 and J usage is TRBJ2-7; D is possibly TRBD1 (6 bases). There are 13 residues in the CDR3. The V gene lost 6 bases and the J gene lost 2 bases, with 11 bases spanning the gap. Germline assignment: CDR1 MNHNS and CDR2 SASEGT. As DNA, the CDR3 is TGTGCCAGCAGACAACAGGGCGCCTACGAGCAGTACTTC. This translates into CASRQQGAYEQYF.

This clonotype has more than one count but fewer than ten. The CDR3 DNA sequence: TGTGCCAGCAGTCCAGTCCTACCATTAAGCTCCTACAATGAGCAGTTCTTC. This translates into CASSPVLPLSSYNEQFF. The J gene is TRBJ2-1, the V gene TRBV27; D is unclear. Germline-derived CDR1 and CDR2 are MNHEY and SMNVEV (reference sequence). The CDR3 covers 17 residues. Trimming took 5 bases from V and 0 from J, leaving 17 bases between them.

This rearrangement joins TRBV6-1 to TRBJ2-5; 7 positions agree with TRBD2. J lost 5 bases, V lost 6 bases, and 9 bases had no gene match. The CDR3 sequence is 14 residues long. Germline CDR1 is MNHNS and CDR2 is SASEGT. The CDR3 coding sequence is TGTGCCAGCAGGCGGGACGGGGGGTTGGAGACCCAGTACTTC. The encoded protein is CASRRDGGLETQYF.

This clonotype was counted ten times or more. CDR3 DNA: TGCGCCAGCAGCTTTTTAAAGTATGGCAGCCTGGAGCAGTTCTTC. This gives the protein CASSFLKYGSLEQFF. The V call is TRBV5-1, the J call TRBJ2-1, with D unclear. The V end lost 2 bases, the J end lost 10 bases, and 19 bases lay between the germline ends. The CDR3 is 15 amino acids. Germline CDR1 reads SGHRS; CDR2 reads YFSETQ.

This clonotype was seen repeatedly, ten times or more. The junction and the germline gene differ at one end; a read error may be behind it. The chain has TRBV20-1 and TRBJ1-3; D gene ambiguous. Germline V gene data show CDR1 as DFQATT and CDR2 as SNEGSKA (reference sequence). The CDR3 has 10 residues. The CDR3 spells CSAGDNTIYF. CDR3 DNA sequence: TGCAGTGCTGGAGATAACACCATATATTTT.

This clonotype was seen a handful of times. The rearrangement uses TRBV5-1 and TRBJ2-2; D possibly uses TRBD1 or TRBD2 (5 bases each). V was clipped by 5 bases and J by 4 bases, with 15 bases between them. This CDR3 contains 15 residues. Germline V lookup: CDR1 SGHRS, CDR2 YFSETQ. CDR3 residues: CASSQYGDGTGELFF. Here the CDR3 DNA reads TGCGCCAGCAGTCAGTATGGGGACGGCACCGGGGAGCTGTTTTTT.

A few counts support this clonotype. V and J are TRBV28 and TRBJ2-6; TRBD1 aligns across 11 bases. The J segment lost 4 bases and the V segment lost 8 bases, leaving 10 bases of the junction unmatched. Germline assignment: CDR1 MDHEN and CDR2 SYDVKM. This CDR3 has 17 amino acids. The CDR3, as DNA: TGTGCCAGCGCTTCGAGGACAGGGGGCGGAGGGGCCAACGTCCTGACTTTC. It translates to CASASRTGGGGANVLTF.

This clonotype was detected only a few times. This chain uses TRBV7-2 with TRBJ2-2; a possible D gene is TRBD1 (6 bases). Germline V lookup: CDR1 SGHTA, CDR2 FQGNSA. The CDR3 has 14 residues. The ends were cut back, 1 base at V and 6 bases at J, with 9 bases in the middle. In nucleotides, the CDR3 is TGTGCCAGCAGCTTAGGGACAGTAGCCGGGGAGCTGTTTTTT. Translated: CASSLGTVAGELFF.

Only a few counts were recorded for this clonotype. This rearrangement joins TRBV20-1 to TRBJ2-1, with 10 bases fitting TRBD2. V gave up 4 bases and J gave up 6 bases; unmatched junction bases: 12. The CDR3 has 16 amino acids. Germline CDR1 reads DFQATT; CDR2 reads SNEGSKA (reference sequence). DNA of the CDR3: TGCAGTGCTATCCCCCCGCAGCGGGGGGGGGTCAATGAGCAGTTCTTC. This translates into CSAIPPQRGGVNEQFF.

This clonotype has a count of ten or more. The rearrangement uses TRBV4-3 and TRBJ1-4; no firm D call. This CDR3 spans 17 amino acids. Looked up from germline, CDR1 is LGHNA and CDR2 is YSLEER. V was trimmed by 3 bases and J by 0 bases, leaving 14 bases between them. The CDR3 coding sequence is TGCGCCAGCAGCCATCAATTGAGGGCAGCAACTAATGAAAAACTGTTTTTT. Its translation is CASSHQLRAATNEKLFF.

V gene TRBV10-3 combines with J gene TRBJ2-1, with D uncertain. The V gene lost 3 bases and the J gene lost 5 bases, with 11 bases spanning the gap. The germline CDR1 and CDR2 sequences are ENHRY and SYGVKD. The CDR3 totals 14 residues. The CDR3 bases are TGTGCCATCAGTGACCAGCCAACCAACAATGAGCAGTTCTTC. Protein sequence: CAISDQPTNNEQFF.

This clonotype has a count of ten or more. This chain links TRBV13 with TRBJ2-5; D is possibly TRBD2 (5 bases). Trimming removed 6 bases from V and 1 base from J, with 9 bases in between. Germline CDR1 reads PRHDT; CDR2 reads FYEKMQ (reference sequence). This CDR3 region has 13 residues. CDR3 nucleotide sequence: TGTGCCAGCAGTCAGCGGCTCCAAGAGACCCAGTACTTC. This sequence encodes CASSQRLQETQYF. The whole variable domain, filled in from reference TRBV13 and TRBJ2-5, reads AAGVIQSPRHLIKEKRETATLKCYPIPRHDTVYWYQQGPGQDPQFLISFYEKMQSDKGSIPDRFSAQQFSDYHSELNMSSLELGDSALYFCASSQRLQETQYFGPGTRLLVL.

The chain employs TRBV15 and TRBJ1-6; 8 nucleotides match TRBD1. V was pared by 0 bases and J by 12 bases, with 10 bases of the junction left unmatched. The length of the CDR3 is 16 residues. CDR1 and CDR2 from the germline V gene are LNHNV and YYDKDF (reference sequence). The CDR3 bases are TGTGCCACCAGCAGAGAAGGGGGCCAGGGGGCGTTACCCCTCCACTTT. This translates into CATSREGGQGALPLHF.

The gene calls are TRBV9 and TRBJ1-3; no clear D. Trimming left V 3 bases short and J 0 bases short, with 7 bases between. This CDR3 is built from 14 residues. CDR1 and CDR2 (germline): SGDLS, YYNGEE. In DNA form, the CDR3 reads TGTGCCAGCAGCGGACGGAGCTCTGGAAACACCATATATTTT. Translating gives CASSGRSSGNTIYF. The full variable domain, its missing parts supplied by reference TRBV9 and TRBJ1-3, is DSGVTQTPKHLITATGQRVTLRCSPRSGDLSVYWYQQSLDQGLQFLIQYYNGEERAKGNILERFSAQQFPDLHSELNLSSLELGDSALYFCASSGRSSGNTIYFGEGSWLTVV.

This clonotype was recorded many times. The V gene is TRBV12-3 or TRBV12-4, the J gene TRBJ2-1; 8 bases are shared with TRBD1. V shed 7 bases, J shed 16 bases, and the junction held 9 bases outside the gene matches. The CDR3 length is 11 residues. The CDR3 DNA sequence: TGTGCCAGCACCCAGGACAGGGTAGAATTCTTC. It is translated as CASTQDRVEFF.

This clonotype was recorded a few times. The gene calls are TRBV25-1 and TRBJ2-7; TRBD2 matches 10 bases. CDR1 is MGHDK and CDR2 is SYGVNS in the germline V gene. This CDR3 is built from 15 residues. The V and J ends lost 1 base and 2 bases, in that order; junction bases with no gene match: 2. CDR3 loop: CASSESAGGPYEQYF. The CDR3 DNA sequence: TGTGCCAGCAGTGAATCAGCGGGAGGGCCCTACGAGCAGTACTTC.

This clonotype was detected a few times. The CDR3 sequence: CASSLVPTRPDTQYF. In nucleotides, the CDR3 is TGTGCCAGCAGCTTAGTCCCGACTAGACCCGATACGCAGTATTTT. The genes are TRBV11-3 and TRBJ2-3, with TRBD2 as a possible D gene (6 bases). The CDR3 spans 15 residues. CDR1 and CDR2 (germline): SGHNT, YENEEA. V lost 1 base and J lost 6, with 14 bases in between.

Many counts were recorded for this clonotype. The V call is TRBV4-1, the J call TRBJ2-1; 8 bases align to TRBD1. The junction had 10 bases not matched to a gene; V was cut back by 1 base and J by 8 bases. Germline V gene data show CDR1 as MGHRA and CDR2 as YSYEKL. The CDR3 has 16 residues. Written as DNA, the CDR3 is TGCGCCAGCAGCCAAGCCCCGGCCAGGGGGCCACATGAGCAGTTCTTC. This codes for CASSQAPARGPHEQFF.

The V call is TRBV10-3, the J call TRBJ2-3, with D possibly being TRBD2 (6 bases). The germline CDR1 and CDR2 sequences are ENHRY and SYGVKD. With 5 bases removed from V and 2 bases from J, the gap between germline ends came to 14 bases. CDR3 size: 15 residues. The CDR3 protein is CAISNLADSTDTQYF. The CDR3 nucleotides are TGTGCCATCAGTAACTTAGCGGACTCCACAGATACGCAGTATTTT.

This clonotype showed up many times. CDR3: CSAIRGGNNEQFF. The CDR3 DNA reads as TGCAGTGCTATCCGGGGGGGTAACAATGAGCAGTTCTTC. This rearrangement joins TRBV20-1 to TRBJ2-1; 8 bases are a match to TRBD2. Per germline, CDR1 DFQATT and CDR2 SNEGSKA (reference sequence). CDR3 length: 13 amino acids. The V gene end was trimmed by 4 bases and the J gene end by 5 bases; junction bases not matched to a gene: 4.

This clonotype was seen a few times. The V and J genes are TRBV28 and TRBJ1-1, with D hard to call. The CDR3 runs 12 residues. V was clipped by 6 bases and J by 6 bases, with 11 bases between them. Germline CDR1 reads MDHEN; CDR2 reads SYDVKM. The CDR3 sequence is CASRRAEAEAFF. CDR3 sequence (DNA): TGTGCCAGCAGAAGGGCGGAAGCTGAAGCTTTCTTT.

This chain joins TRBV5-1 and TRBJ2-3; 13 nucleotides match TRBD2. Per germline, CDR1 SGHRS and CDR2 YFSETQ. Trimming took 1 base from V and 1 from J; bases not matched to a gene: 9. This CDR3 region has 19 residues. The CDR3 here is CASSLKGLAGAGGTDTQYF. The CDR3 DNA follows: TGCGCCAGCAGCTTGAAAGGACTAGCGGGAGCGGGGGGCACAGATACGCAGTATTTT.

This clonotype was recorded many times. V usage is TRBV18 and J usage is TRBJ2-7, with D unclear. Germline lookup yields CDR1 KGHSH and CDR2 LQKENI. This CDR3 is built from 12 residues. Trimming shortened V by 2 bases and J by 3 bases, and 5 bases separated the two germline ends. CDR3 coding DNA: TGTGCCAGCTCACCAGTGGACTACGAGCAGTACTTC. This gives the protein CASSPVDYEQYF.

There are a few counts of this clonotype. The CDR3 region has the DNA TGTGCCAGTAGTATTACTAGCGGGAGTGGTGAGCAGTTCTTC. Its translation: CASSITSGSGEQFF. The rearrangement uses TRBV19 and TRBJ2-1; 11 bases are a match to TRBD2. CDR3 length: 14 amino acids. From germline, CDR1 is LNHDA and CDR2 SQIVND (reference sequence). V lost 3 bases, J lost 9 bases, and 4 bases stayed unmatched. Variable domain in full (rest from reference TRBV19 and TRBJ2-1): DGGITQSPKYLFRKEGQNVTLSCEQNLNHDAMYWYRQDPGQGLRLIYYSQIVNDFQKGDIAEGYSVSREKKESFPLTVTSAQKNPTAFYLCASSITSGSGEQFFGPGTRLTVL.

This clonotype is a singleton in its sample. The CDR3 DNA is TGTGCCTGGAGCGCCGGGCCGGGACTAGCGGGAGGTACTCAGTACTTC. Protein: CAWSAGPGLAGGTQYF. The chain carries TRBV30 and TRBJ2-7, with TRBD2 matching over 15 bases. This CDR3 has 16 residues. CDR1 and CDR2 from the germline V gene are GTSNPN and SVGIG (reference sequence). The V and J ends lost 3 bases and 10 bases, in that order; junction bases with no gene match: 13.